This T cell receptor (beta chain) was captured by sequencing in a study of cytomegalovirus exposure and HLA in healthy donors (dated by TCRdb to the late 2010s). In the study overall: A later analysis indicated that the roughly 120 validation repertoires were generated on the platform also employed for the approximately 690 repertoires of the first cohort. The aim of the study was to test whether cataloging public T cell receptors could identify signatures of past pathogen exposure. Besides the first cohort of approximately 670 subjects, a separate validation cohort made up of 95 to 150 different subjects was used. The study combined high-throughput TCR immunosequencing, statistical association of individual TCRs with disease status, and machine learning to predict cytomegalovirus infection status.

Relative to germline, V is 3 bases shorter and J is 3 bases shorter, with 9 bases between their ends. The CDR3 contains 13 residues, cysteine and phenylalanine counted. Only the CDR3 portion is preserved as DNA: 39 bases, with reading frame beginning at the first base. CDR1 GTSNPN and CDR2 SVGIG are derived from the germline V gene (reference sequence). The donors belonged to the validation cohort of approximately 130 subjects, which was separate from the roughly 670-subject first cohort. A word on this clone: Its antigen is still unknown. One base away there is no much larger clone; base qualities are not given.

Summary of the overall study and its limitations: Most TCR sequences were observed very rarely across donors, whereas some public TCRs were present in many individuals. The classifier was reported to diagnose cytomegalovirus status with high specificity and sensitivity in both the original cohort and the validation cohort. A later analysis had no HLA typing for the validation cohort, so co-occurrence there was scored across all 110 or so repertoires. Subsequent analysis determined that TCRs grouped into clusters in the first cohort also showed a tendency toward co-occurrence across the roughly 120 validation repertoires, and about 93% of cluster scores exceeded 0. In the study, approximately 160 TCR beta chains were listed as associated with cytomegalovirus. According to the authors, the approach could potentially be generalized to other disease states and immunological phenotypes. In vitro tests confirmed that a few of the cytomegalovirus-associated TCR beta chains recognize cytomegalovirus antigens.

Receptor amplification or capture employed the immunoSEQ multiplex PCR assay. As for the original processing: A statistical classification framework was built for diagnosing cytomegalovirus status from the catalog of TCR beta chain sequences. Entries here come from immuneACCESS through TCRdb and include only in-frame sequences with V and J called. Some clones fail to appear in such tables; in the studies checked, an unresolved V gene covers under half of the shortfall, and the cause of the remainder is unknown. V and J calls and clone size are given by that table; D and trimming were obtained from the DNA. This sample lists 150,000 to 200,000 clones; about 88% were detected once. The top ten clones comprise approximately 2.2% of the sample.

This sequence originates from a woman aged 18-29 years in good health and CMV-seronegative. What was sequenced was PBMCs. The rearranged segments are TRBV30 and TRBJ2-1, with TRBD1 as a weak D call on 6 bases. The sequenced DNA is TGTGCCTGGAGACAGGGCCTCTACAATGAGCAGTTCTTC. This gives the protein CAWRQGLYNEQFF. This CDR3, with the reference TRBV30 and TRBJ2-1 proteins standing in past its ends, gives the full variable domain SQTIHQWPATLVQPVGSPLSLECTVEGTSNPNLYWYRQAAGRGLQLLFYSVGIGQISSEVPQNLSASRPQDRQFILSSKKLLLSDSGFYLCAWRQGLYNEQFFGPGTRLTVL.